Listed below are T cell receptor beta chains from one sample, sequenced in a study of T cell responses to AZD1222 COVID-19 vaccine. The protocol was immunoSEQ multiplex PCR, while the TCRdb copy is restricted to in-frame clones and leaves out a portion. The table lists 160,000 or so clones, roughly 90% of them singletons. Sequenced here: peripheral blood, sampled 28 days after the second AZD1222 dose. These receptors came from an adult who received the AZD1222 COVID-19 vaccine. CDR3s include the opening cysteine and the closing phenylalanine or tryptophan. Each record gives: CDR3 protein, CDR3 DNA, D gene, clone size, CDR3 length, J gene, V gene. The D gene is left open where the match is weak. Only part of the rows carry a size: once, few, many, or a class if the clone is expanded.

CDR3aa: CASGKQGAQYEQFF
CDR3nt: TGTGCCAGCGGGAAACAGGGGGCGCAGTATGAGCAGTTCTTC
d_gene: TRBD1
abundance: NA
len: 14
j_gene: TRBJ2-1
v_gene: TRBV6-5

CDR3aa: CATSSGGRENEKLFF
CDR3nt: TGTGCCACCAGCAGTGGAGGCAGGGAGAATGAAAAACTGTTTTTT
d_gene: NA
abundance: NA
len: 15
j_gene: TRBJ1-4
v_gene: TRBV15

CDR3aa: CAWGPSNYEQYF
CDR3nt: TGTGCCTGGGGACCTTCGAACTACGAGCAGTACTTC
d_gene: NA
abundance: NA
len: 12
j_gene: TRBJ2-7
v_gene: TRBV30

CDR3aa: CASSISSGNTIYF
CDR3nt: TGTGCCAGTAGTATTTCCTCTGGAAACACCATATATTTT
d_gene: NA
abundance: NA
len: 13
j_gene: TRBJ1-3
v_gene: TRBV19

CDR3aa: CASSKYFGETQYF
CDR3nt: TGCGCCAGCAGTAAATATTTTGGGGAGACCCAGTACTTC
d_gene: NA
abundance: NA
len: 13
j_gene: TRBJ2-5
v_gene: TRBV4-3

CDR3aa: CASRQGDTGELFF
CDR3nt: TGTGCCAGTCGACAGGGAGACACCGGGGAGCTGTTTTTT
d_gene: TRBD1
abundance: few
len: 13
j_gene: TRBJ2-2
v_gene: TRBV12-3/TRBV12-4

CDR3aa: CSASLGIGYEQYF
CDR3nt: TGCAGTGCTAGTCTTGGAATTGGGTACGAGCAGTACTTC
d_gene: NA
abundance: NA
len: 13
j_gene: TRBJ2-7
v_gene: TRBV20-1

CDR3aa: CASSPEGRGYTF
CDR3nt: TGTGCCAGCAGCCCAGAGGGACGGGGCTACACCTTC
d_gene: NA
abundance: NA
len: 12
j_gene: TRBJ1-2
v_gene: TRBV4-2

CDR3aa: CASSVGAGSSVTNEKLFF
CDR3nt: TGTGCCAGCAGCGTAGGAGCAGGGAGTAGTGTAACTAATGAAAAACTGTTTTTT
d_gene: NA
abundance: NA
len: 18
j_gene: TRBJ1-4
v_gene: TRBV9

CDR3aa: CASSPPSGGIDEQFF
CDR3nt: TGTGCCAGCAGCCCCCCTAGCGGGGGAATCGATGAGCAGTTCTTC
d_gene: TRBD2
abundance: NA
len: 15
j_gene: TRBJ2-1
v_gene: TRBV3-1/TRBV3-2

CDR3aa: CASSGAGQTQYF
CDR3nt: TGTGCCAGCAGTGGGGCCGGCCAAACCCAGTACTTC
d_gene: NA
abundance: NA
len: 12
j_gene: TRBJ2-5
v_gene: TRBV12-3/TRBV12-4

CDR3aa: CASSPGGRGVTEAFF
CDR3nt: TGTGCCAGCAGCCCGGGGGGAAGGGGTGTCACTGAAGCTTTCTTT
d_gene: NA
abundance: once
len: 15
j_gene: TRBJ1-1
v_gene: TRBV5-4

CDR3aa: CASRQGGRTEAFF
CDR3nt: TGTGCCAGCAGACAGGGAGGAAGGACTGAAGCTTTCTTT
d_gene: NA
abundance: NA
len: 13
j_gene: TRBJ1-1
v_gene: TRBV7-8

CDR3aa: CATSSSSHQPQHF
CDR3nt: TGTGCCACCAGCAGCAGTTCTCATCAGCCCCAGCATTTT
d_gene: NA
abundance: NA
len: 13
j_gene: TRBJ1-5
v_gene: TRBV15

CDR3aa: CASSLAGLSNQPQHF
CDR3nt: TGTGCCAGCAGCTTAGCTGGGCTCAGCAATCAGCCCCAGCATTTT
d_gene: NA
abundance: once
len: 15
j_gene: TRBJ1-5
v_gene: TRBV7-2

CDR3aa: CASSTPVDGDSGANVLTF
CDR3nt: TGTGCCAGCAGCACCCCGGTCGACGGAGACTCTGGGGCCAACGTCCTGACTTTC
d_gene: NA
abundance: NA
len: 18
j_gene: TRBJ2-6
v_gene: TRBV9

CDR3aa: CASSPSGGNMDTQYF
CDR3nt: TGTGCCAGCAGCCCATCAGGGGGGAACATGGATACGCAGTATTTT
d_gene: NA
abundance: once
len: 15
j_gene: TRBJ2-3
v_gene: TRBV11-2

CDR3aa: CASSQPDRGVGGYTF
CDR3nt: TGTGCCAGCAGCCAACCGGACAGGGGGGTGGGTGGCTACACCTTC
d_gene: TRBD1
abundance: NA
len: 15
j_gene: TRBJ1-2
v_gene: TRBV3-1/TRBV3-2

CDR3aa: CASSDRTRSSPLHF
CDR3nt: TGTGCCAGCAGTGACAGGACTCGATCCTCACCCCTCCACTTT
d_gene: NA
abundance: NA
len: 14
j_gene: TRBJ1-6
v_gene: TRBV2

CDR3aa: CASRKAQNEQFF
CDR3nt: TGTGCCAGCCGCAAAGCACAGAATGAGCAGTTCTTC
d_gene: NA
abundance: few
len: 12
j_gene: TRBJ2-1
v_gene: TRBV12-3/TRBV12-4

CDR3aa: CASSQWLADTDTQYF
CDR3nt: TGTGCCAGCAGCCAGTGGCTAGCTGATACAGATACGCAGTATTTT
d_gene: NA
abundance: NA
len: 15
j_gene: TRBJ2-3
v_gene: TRBV3-1/TRBV3-2

CDR3aa: CASSLDGQSRGNTIYF
CDR3nt: TGTGCCAGCAGCTTAGATGGGCAGTCCCGGGGGAACACCATATATTTT
d_gene: NA
abundance: NA
len: 16
j_gene: TRBJ1-3
v_gene: TRBV11-2

CDR3aa: CAWDQGKDTGELFF
CDR3nt: TGTGCCTGGGATCAGGGAAAAGACACCGGGGAGCTGTTTTTT
d_gene: NA
abundance: NA
len: 14
j_gene: TRBJ2-2
v_gene: TRBV30

CDR3aa: CASNPLGGPQETQYF
CDR3nt: TGTGCCAGCAACCCATTGGGGGGACCCCAAGAGACCCAGTACTTC
d_gene: NA
abundance: NA
len: 15
j_gene: TRBJ2-5
v_gene: TRBV9

CDR3aa: CASSLNQATEAFF
CDR3nt: TGTGCCAGCAGCTTAAATCAGGCAACTGAAGCTTTCTTT
d_gene: NA
abundance: NA
len: 13
j_gene: TRBJ1-1
v_gene: TRBV7-9

CDR3aa: CASSSQGRTEAFF
CDR3nt: TGCGCCAGCAGCTCACAGGGTCGAACTGAAGCTTTCTTT
d_gene: NA
abundance: NA
len: 13
j_gene: TRBJ1-1
v_gene: TRBV5-1

CDR3aa: CASSFRDNRHEQYF
CDR3nt: TGTGCCAGCAGCTTCCGGGACAACAGGCACGAGCAGTACTTC
d_gene: NA
abundance: once
len: 14
j_gene: TRBJ2-7
v_gene: TRBV7-9

CDR3aa: CASSGQATLYGYTF
CDR3nt: TGTGCCAGCAGCGGACAGGCTACGCTTTATGGCTACACCTTC
d_gene: NA
abundance: NA
len: 14
j_gene: TRBJ1-2
v_gene: TRBV9

CDR3aa: CASSLSRGTEAFF
CDR3nt: TGTGCCAGCAGCTTATCCCGTGGCACTGAAGCTTTCTTT
d_gene: NA
abundance: NA
len: 13
j_gene: TRBJ1-1
v_gene: TRBV7-2

CDR3aa: CASSLGTSGYNEQFF
CDR3nt: TGTGCCAGCAGCTTAGGGACTAGCGGCTACAATGAGCAGTTCTTC
d_gene: TRBD2
abundance: once
len: 15
j_gene: TRBJ2-1
v_gene: TRBV7-2

CDR3aa: CASSQNIISGNTIYF
CDR3nt: TGTGCCAGCTCGCAGAACATCATCTCTGGAAACACCATATATTTT
d_gene: NA
abundance: few
len: 15
j_gene: TRBJ1-3
v_gene: TRBV18

CDR3aa: CASSLTQGAILEKLFF
CDR3nt: TGCGCCAGCAGCTTAACACAGGGGGCTATTTTGGAAAAACTGTTTTTT
d_gene: TRBD1
abundance: NA
len: 16
j_gene: TRBJ1-4
v_gene: TRBV4-1

CDR3aa: CASSITGDTEAFF
CDR3nt: TGCGCCAGCAGCATTACGGGGGACACTGAAGCTTTCTTT
d_gene: NA
abundance: NA
len: 13
j_gene: TRBJ1-1
v_gene: TRBV5-1

CDR3aa: CASTSGVYGYTF
CDR3nt: TGTGCCAGCACCAGTGGAGTCTATGGCTACACCTTC
d_gene: NA
abundance: NA
len: 12
j_gene: TRBJ1-2
v_gene: TRBV9

CDR3aa: CSVEEVEGLEAFF
CDR3nt: TGCAGCGTTGAAGAGGTGGAGGGGCTAGAAGCTTTCTTT
d_gene: NA
abundance: NA
len: 13
j_gene: TRBJ1-1
v_gene: TRBV29-1

CDR3aa: CASSKEGRETQYF
CDR3nt: TGTGCCAGCAGCAAAGAAGGGAGAGAGACCCAGTACTTC
d_gene: NA
abundance: NA
len: 13
j_gene: TRBJ2-5
v_gene: TRBV21-1

CDR3aa: CASSLGTDSYEQYF
CDR3nt: TGCGCCAGCAGCTTGGGGACGGACTCCTACGAGCAGTACTTC
d_gene: NA
abundance: NA
len: 14
j_gene: TRBJ2-7
v_gene: TRBV5-1

CDR3aa: CASKPGQGFYEQFF
CDR3nt: TGTGCCAGCAAACCGGGACAGGGGTTCTATGAGCAGTTCTTC
d_gene: TRBD1
abundance: NA
len: 14
j_gene: TRBJ2-1
v_gene: TRBV27

CDR3aa: CASSIMTGGSYNEQFF
CDR3nt: TGTGCCAGTAGCATTATGACAGGGGGCTCCTACAATGAGCAGTTCTTC
d_gene: TRBD1
abundance: NA
len: 16
j_gene: TRBJ2-1
v_gene: TRBV19

CDR3aa: CASSLGASPLHF
CDR3nt: TGTGCCAGCAGTTTAGGGGCTTCACCCCTCCACTTT
d_gene: NA
abundance: NA
len: 12
j_gene: TRBJ1-6
v_gene: TRBV12-3/TRBV12-4

CDR3aa: CASSYSRRQEAFF
CDR3nt: TGTGCCAGCAGTTACTCACGGAGACAGGAAGCTTTCTTT
d_gene: NA
abundance: NA
len: 13
j_gene: TRBJ1-1
v_gene: TRBV6-2/TRBV6-3

CDR3aa: CAISPGQGNTEAFF
CDR3nt: TGTGCCATCAGCCCCGGACAGGGAAACACTGAAGCTTTCTTT
d_gene: TRBD1
abundance: NA
len: 14
j_gene: TRBJ1-1
v_gene: TRBV10-3

CDR3aa: CAWSPNSYEQYF
CDR3nt: TGTGCCTGGAGCCCTAACTCCTACGAGCAGTACTTC
d_gene: NA
abundance: NA
len: 12
j_gene: TRBJ2-7
v_gene: TRBV30

CDR3aa: CASSTGGLNYGYTF
CDR3nt: TGTGCCAGTAGTACAGGGGGCCTTAACTATGGCTACACCTTC
d_gene: TRBD1
abundance: NA
len: 14
j_gene: TRBJ1-2
v_gene: TRBV19

CDR3aa: CAWSTGGAGKLFF
CDR3nt: TGTGCCTGGAGTACAGGGGGCGCGGGAAAACTGTTTTTT
d_gene: TRBD1
abundance: NA
len: 13
j_gene: TRBJ1-4
v_gene: TRBV30

CDR3aa: CASSPLGDRLYGYTF
CDR3nt: TGTGCCAGCAGCCCATTGGGGGACAGGCTTTATGGCTACACCTTC
d_gene: TRBD1
abundance: NA
len: 15
j_gene: TRBJ1-2
v_gene: TRBV7-2

CDR3aa: CASSPRQQQNTEAFF
CDR3nt: TGTGCCAGCAGCCCCCGACAGCAACAAAACACTGAAGCTTTCTTT
d_gene: NA
abundance: NA
len: 15
j_gene: TRBJ1-1
v_gene: TRBV11-2